These T cell receptor beta chains were read from a single sample in a study of T-cell reconstitution after alpha-beta-depleted transplantation in children. Via MiXCR, TCRdb re-called the PCR reads, giving one row per CDR3 protein. The repertoire consists of some 200,000 distinct CDR3 sequences, with 6.3% occurring once and the leading ten covering under 6%. The starting material was PBMCs, obtained before TCRalphabeta/CD19-depleted stem cell transplant. Every receptor here comes from a girl under three years old with combined immunodeficiency, due to receive a stem cell transplant. The CDR3 runs from the conserved cysteine through the conserved F or W. The order of the fields is V gene, D gene, J gene, clone size, CDR3 DNA, CDR3 protein. A D gene is named only where the DNA matches it firmly. Some rows have no size entry. The others give once, few or many, or a class for an expanded clone.

>TRBV7-9|.|TRBJ2-7|.
TGTGCCAGCAGTTCCACAGGCCTTAGCTCCTACGAGCAGTACTTC
CASSSTGLSSYEQYF
>TRBV27|.|TRBJ2-7|many
TGTGCCAGCAGTCCCTCCTCCCTAACTAGTAAGTTGTACGAGCAGTACTTC
CASSPSSLTSKLYEQYF
>TRBV5-1|.|TRBJ2-7|.
TGCGCCAGCAGCTTGGTATTTCGGCCCTACTCCTACGAGCAGTACTTC
CASSLVFRPYSYEQYF
>TRBV6-2/TRBV6-3|.|TRBJ2-7|many
TGTGCCACCGCCCAAACCCGACGCGAGCAGTACTTC
CATAQTRREQYF
>TRBV12-3/TRBV12-4|TRBD2|TRBJ2-3|many
TGTGCCAGCAGTCAGACTAGCGCGACCCTTCAAGATACGCAGTATTTT
CASSQTSATLQDTQYF
>TRBV28|.|TRBJ2-1|many
TGTGCCAGCGGGACCGACAGGGAGCGGGTCGACAATGAGCAGTTCTTC
CASGTDRERVDNEQFF
>TRBV7-7|.|TRBJ2-1|many
TGTGCCAGCAGCCCCGACAGAAATTACAATGAGCAGTTCTTC
CASSPDRNYNEQFF
>TRBV12-3/TRBV12-4|TRBD2|TRBJ2-1|many
TGTGCCAGCAGTTTGGGGACTAGGGGGTTCTTC
CASSLGTRGFF
>TRBV12-3/TRBV12-4|.|TRBJ1-3|many
TGTGCCAGCAGTGTCCCCCGGGACCTCAAGACTGGAAACACCATATATTTT
CASSVPRDLKTGNTIYF
>TRBV7-2|TRBD2|TRBJ2-3|many
TGTGCCAGCAGCTGGGGACTAGCGGGGCAGATCACAGATACGCAGTATTTT
CASSWGLAGQITDTQYF
>TRBV7-8|TRBD1|TRBJ2-3|many
TGTGCCAGCAGCTCTCTCCCCTGGACAGGGCGGACAGATACGCAGTATTTT
CASSSLPWTGRTDTQYF
>TRBV2|.|TRBJ1-1|many
TGTGCCAGCCGAGACTTTGGGGGCCTCTACACTGAAGCTTTCTTT
CASRDFGGLYTEAFF
>TRBV5-1|.|TRBJ2-7|.
TGCGCCAGCAGCCCCGCCTTACAGGTCTACGAGCAGTACTTC
CASSPALQVYEQYF